This is a list of T cell receptor beta chains from one sample in a study of resident and recirculating memory T cells in vitiligo. Assay: immunoSEQ multiplex PCR; the TCRdb copy retains only in-frame clones and omits some. The data hold 40,000 to 45,000 clones, with 80% to 95% observed a single time. Specimen: blood. These receptors all stem from a male donor with vitiligo. Each CDR3 is given with its conserved first and last residue. A D gene is named only where the DNA matches it firmly. Some rows mark clone size as missing; the rest say once, few, many or name a class of expanded clone.

j_gene,d_gene,abundance,v_gene,CDR3nt,CDR3aa
TRBJ1-3,NA,NA,TRBV9,TGTGCCAGCAGCGTCCTACAGGGAGCTCAAAACACCATATATTTT,CASSVLQGAQNTIYF
TRBJ1-1,TRBD1,NA,TRBV19,TGTGCCAGTAGTCTTGACAGGGCCACTGAAGCTTTCTTT,CASSLDRATEAFF
TRBJ1-6,TRBD1,NA,TRBV4-3,TGCGCCAGCAGCCAAGACAGGACAGGGATGGGTTCACCCCTCCACTTT,CASSQDRTGMGSPLHF
TRBJ1-2,NA,NA,TRBV9,TGTGCCAGCAGCGTACTGCAGGGCCCAGCTGGCTATGGCTACACCTTC,CASSVLQGPAGYGYTF
TRBJ1-3,TRBD1,NA,TRBV11-2,TGTGCCAGCAGCTTAGGTGGGGACAGCCGCTTCTCTGGAAACACCATATATTTT,CASSLGGDSRFSGNTIYF
TRBJ1-3,NA,once,TRBV10-3,TGTGCCATCAGTGACCTATCCTTGACTCGGTCCTCTGGAAACACCATATATTTT,CAISDLSLTRSSGNTIYF
TRBJ2-3,TRBD2,NA,TRBV15,TGTGCCACTGAAGCGGGGGGGCAGGCAGATACGCAGTATTTT,CATEAGGQADTQYF
TRBJ2-2,TRBD2,NA,TRBV7-2,TGTGCCGGCAGCTTATCTAGCGGGGGGGCCGGGGAGCTGTTTTTT,CAGSLSSGGAGELFF
TRBJ2-1,TRBD1,once,TRBV29-1,TGCAGCGTTCCCGGGACAGGGGGAAGTGAGCAGTTCTTC,CSVPGTGGSEQFF
TRBJ1-1,TRBD1,NA,TRBV7-6,TGTGCCAGCAGCGTCGACAGGGGGACTGAAGCTTTCTTT,CASSVDRGTEAFF
TRBJ1-1,NA,NA,TRBV5-1,TGCGCCAGCAGCTTGGTGGCGGGTAGCACTGAAGCTTTCTTT,CASSLVAGSTEAFF
TRBJ1-3,NA,NA,TRBV19,TGTGCCAGTAGTAGCGGGGGAGGAAACACCATATATTTT,CASSSGGGNTIYF
TRBJ2-1,NA,NA,TRBV11-2,TGTGCCAGCAGCTTCGACTTACAGGACTACAATGAGCAGTTCTTC,CASSFDLQDYNEQFF
TRBJ2-3,TRBD2,NA,TRBV9,TGTGCCAGCAGTGCTACCCCGGGACTAGACACAGATACGCAGTATTTT,CASSATPGLDTDTQYF
TRBJ2-7,NA,once,TRBV9,TGTGCCAGCAGCGTATTAGACTCCAACTCCTACGAGCAGTACTTC,CASSVLDSNSYEQYF
TRBJ2-1,NA,NA,TRBV11-3,TGTGCCAGCAGCGGGGGCCGGTACAATGAGCAGTTCTTC,CASSGGRYNEQFF
TRBJ1-4,TRBD1,NA,TRBV6-1,TGTGCCGGGGCGACAGGGGCCAATGAAAAACTGTTTTTT,CAGATGANEKLFF
TRBJ2-5,NA,NA,TRBV5-1,TGCGCCAGCAGCTGGGGGGTTCAAGAGACCCAGTACTTC,CASSWGVQETQYF
TRBJ2-2,TRBD2,NA,TRBV11-2,TGTGCCAGCAGCCGTAGCGGGGGGCCGAACACCGGGGAGCTGTTTTTT,CASSRSGGPNTGELFF
TRBJ2-4,TRBD2,NA,TRBV25-1,TGTGCCAGCTCCGGGACTAGTTACATTCAGTACTTC,CASSGTSYIQYF
TRBJ1-1,NA,NA,TRBV19,TGTGCCAGTAGCATACAACAGGTGAGGAACACTGAAGCTTTCTTT,CASSIQQVRNTEAFF
TRBJ2-7,TRBD1,NA,TRBV6-5,TGTGCCAGCAGTCCCGGGACAGACTCCTACGAGCAGTACTTC,CASSPGTDSYEQYF
TRBJ2-3,TRBD2,NA,TRBV7-6,TGTGCCAGCAGCCTGATCCCTAGCGGACTTGGAGCAGATACGCAGTATTTT,CASSLIPSGLGADTQYF
TRBJ2-5,TRBD2,once,TRBV5-1,TGCGCCAGCAGCTTGGTAGCGGGGGGCCCTAAGTCGGAGACCCAGTACTTC,CASSLVAGGPKSETQYF
TRBJ2-5,NA,NA,TRBV2,TGTGCCACTCGCCCCGCGGGCGGGGAGACCCAGTACTTC,CATRPAGGETQYF
TRBJ2-7,TRBD1,NA,TRBV14,TGTGCCAGCAGCCAACTCGGGACAGGGGACGGGGAGCAGTACTTC,CASSQLGTGDGEQYF
TRBJ1-6,NA,NA,TRBV30,TGTGCCTGGAGTGCTGGGGGGACTTGGTCACCCCTCCACTTT,CAWSAGGTWSPLHF
TRBJ2-3,TRBD1,NA,TRBV7-2,TGTGCCAGCAGCCCCCTCTCGGGACAGAGGCAGTATTTT,CASSPLSGQRQYF
TRBJ2-1,TRBD2,NA,TRBV30,TGTGCCTGGGTAACCGGGACTAGCGGGGTCAGCCCCCTTTACAATGAGCAGTTCTTC,CAWVTGTSGVSPLYNEQFF
TRBJ2-7,TRBD1,NA,TRBV27,TGTGCCAGCAATTTACACAGGGGCGCCGACAACGAGCAGTACTTC,CASNLHRGADNEQYF
TRBJ2-2,NA,once,TRBV7-8,TGTGCCAGCAGCTTATGGGGCGGCGGGGAGCTGTTTTTT,CASSLWGGGELFF
TRBJ1-2,NA,NA,TRBV5-6,TGTGCCAGCAGCTTACGGGGCTATGGCTACACCTTC,CASSLRGYGYTF
TRBJ2-1,NA,NA,TRBV6-1,TGTGCCAGCAGTCTAGGGGGATCCTACAATGAGCAGTTCTTC,CASSLGGSYNEQFF
TRBJ2-3,TRBD1,NA,TRBV5-4,TGTGCCAGCAGCTACCTGGACAGGGCAAAGTATTTT,CASSYLDRAKYF
TRBJ2-7,NA,NA,TRBV7-9,TGTGCCAGCAGCCCTCGGGGCGGGAACGAGCAGTACTTC,CASSPRGGNEQYF
TRBJ1-2,NA,NA,TRBV27,TGTGCCAGCAGTTTATACGCAGGGGTCGGCTACACCTTC,CASSLYAGVGYTF